This T cell receptor beta chain was documented in a study of neurological immune-mediated disorders (dated by TCRdb to about 2019). For the wider study: Among the approximately 34 multiple sclerosis patients, relapsing-remitting MS was present in about 31 and secondary progressive MS was present in 3. Using UMI-based sequencing, the study compared peripheral blood TCR-beta repertoires from patients with HTLV-I-associated myelopathy (HAM/TSP), patients with multiple sclerosis, and healthy controls. The roughly 99 TCR-beta libraries covered PBMC samples along with longitudinal samples, technical triplicates, and paired sorted CD4+ and CD8+ T-cell subsets. The cohort included about 70 subjects: approximately 14 with HAM/TSP, about 34 with multiple sclerosis, and roughly 20 healthy controls.

The germline V gene supplies CDR1 LGHNA and CDR2 YNFKEQ. Reading from cysteine to phenylalanine, the CDR3 counts 12 amino acids. The entry retains the CDR3 DNA only, 36 bases that are in frame from base 1. V is shortened by 9 bases, J by 4 bases, and the region joining them spans 12 bases. Points the paper makes about the study in general: The highest TCR clonal expansion was observed in HAM/TSP patients, whereas the lowest was observed in MS patients, even when compared with healthy controls. No identical CDR3 amino acid sequences were shared among expanded clones across subjects, suggesting private TCR-beta repertoires in all groups. Phylogenetic analysis grouped repertoires from 18 of 34 MS patients into a cluster of related CDR3 sequences, suggesting a possible repertoire-level signature. The MS cluster showed no association with clinical or MRI features, and the authors stated that larger cohorts are needed.

Unsorted PBMC libraries were generated from 2 million PBMCs stored in RNAlater at -80 °C until RNA extraction. Multiple sclerosis patients were enrolled in a US clinical protocol evaluating disease progression by magnetic resonance imaging. PBMCs were separated from peripheral blood using Ficoll-Hypaque density gradient centrifugation and then cryopreserved in liquid nitrogen. To note about this clonotype: Its antigen target is currently unknown. Nothing much larger sits one base from this clone, and base qualities are not available.

cDNA synthesis used template-switch 5'RACE with a primer carrying a 10-nucleotide random unique molecular identifier tagging each TCR transcript. Every sequencing run covered 15-18 subjects and yielded more than 170 million TCR-beta sequences. The RNeasy kit was used to extract total RNA. The KAPA Real-time Library Amplification kit was used to amplify TCR-beta VDJ regions with primers targeting the TCR constant region and the 5'RACE anchor. A first PCR added sample indexes and Illumina adaptors, after which a second PCR increased the library yield. The roughly 650 bp TCR product was size-selected on a 2% E-gel SizeSelection system after Ampure bead purification. Before pooling, libraries had their quality checked on a Bioanalyzer, their concentration measured with Qubit, and their quantity determined with the Kapa Library Quantification kit. Paired-end 2 x 150 bp sequencing of the libraries was performed on an Illumina HiSeq 2500. To increase sequence diversity, roughly 24-30% phiX was spiked into each library pool. In the original analysis: The quality-filtered reads were processed with the UMI-based MiGEC pipeline, whose error correction step removed more than 80% of the raw TCR sequences. IMGT germline references were used for aligning VDJ genes, and each clonotype was defined as a unique CDR3 amino acid sequence together with its V-J genes. VDJtools evaluated clonal expansion, Shannon diversity and CDR3 relatedness (CalcPairwiseDistances, ClusterSamples); CLCbio workbench built phylogenetic trees. Expanded clones were defined as having at least 8 unique UMIs, based on coefficient-of-variation modelling across technical triplicates. TCRdb reworked the public reads: Q25 trimming with fastp, MiXCR clone assembly, productive beta chains retained. Every entry covers one CDR3 protein and lists the most common genes and DNA from its rows. Here the V and J calls rest on TCRdb's processing, not on the authors' analysis. This sample comprises 50,000 to 80,000 distinct CDR3 sequences, less than 5.5% of them detected only once. About 6.9% of the sample is in the top ten clones.

This receptor was taken from a man aged 30-40 years with multiple sclerosis. The source material was PBMCs. The V and J segments used are TRBV4-2 and TRBJ1-2; TRBD1 is a weak D gene call, 5 bases matching. In nucleotides, the sequence is TGTGCCAGTTTTGTTGGGGGCTATGGCTACACCTTC. Its translation reads: CASFVGGYGYTF.